The 4 T cell receptor beta chains below come from one sample, sequenced in a study of memory CD4+ T cells and cytomegalovirus serostatus. Clones were read by immunoSEQ multiplex PCR, and TCRdb kept only the in-frame ones, dropping some. The sample includes tens of thousands of clones, roughly 76% seen only once; the top ten take about 4.8%. Single viable CD3+CD4+CD8-CD45RO+ cells were sorted as the memory CD4+ T cells. Sequenced input: memory CD4+ T cells from blood. The source of these receptors is an adult in good health and CMV-seropositive.

The chain's CDR3 is CAISESTLDEQYF. The CDR3 region has the DNA TGTGCCATCAGTGAGTCCACTTTAGACGAGCAGTACTTC. This chain joins TRBV10-3 and TRBJ2-7; no definite D call. V was clipped by 0 bases and J by 5 bases, with 8 bases between them. The CDR3 has 13 amino acids. Looked up from germline, CDR1 is ENHRY and CDR2 is SYGVKD.

CDR3 DNA sequence: TGTGCCAGCAGTGAAGATCGGGACAGTAGTTCCTACGAGCAGTACTTC. It translates to CASSEDRDSSSYEQYF. The rearrangement joins TRBV2 to TRBJ2-7; the match to TRBD1 covers 7 bases. Looked up from germline, CDR1 is SNHLY and CDR2 is FYNNEI. The CDR3 consists of 16 residues. Trimming cost V 1 base and J 1 base; bases outside gene matches: 7.

The J gene is TRBJ2-4, the V gene TRBV2, with 7 bases lining up with TRBD2. V lost 8 bases and J lost 8; bases outside the gene matches: 6. The CDR3 is made up of 12 amino acids. CDR1 SNHLY and CDR2 FYNNEI come from the germline V gene. The CDR3 loop is CASGGEGYIQYF. The CDR3 DNA reads as TGTGCCAGCGGGGGGGAGGGGTACATTCAGTACTTC. The full variable domain, in which reference TRBV2 and TRBJ2-4 provide the parts outside the CDR3, is EPEVTQTPSHQVTQMGQEVILRCVPISNHLYFYWYRQILGQKVEFLVSFYNNEISEKSEIFDDQFSVERPDGSNFTLKIRSTKLEDSAMYFCASGGEGYIQYFGAGTRLSVL.

The genes are TRBV7-2 and TRBJ2-2; 12 bases line up with TRBD2. CDR1 and CDR2 from the germline V gene are SGHTA and FQGNSA. The V segment lost 5 bases and the J segment 0 bases; nucleotides outside the gene matches: 1. The CDR3 is 16 amino acids. The CDR3 nucleotides are TGTGCCAGCAGCCGGACTAGCGGGACGAACACCGGGGAGCTGTTTTTT. It is translated as CASSRTSGTNTGELFF.